This T cell receptor (beta chain) comes out of a study of T cell repertoires in cytomegalovirus infection. Across the whole study: Public TCR beta signatures were indicative of both CMV infection and a matching HLA type.

TCRdb passed the reads through MiXCR, listing each CDR3 protein once. The table records approximately 160,000 distinct CDR3 sequences, approximately 17% of them present only once. Germline V gives CDR1 SGHAT, CDR2 FQNNGV. Deletions cut 0 bases from V and 0 bases from J, with 7 bases between. This CDR3 region has 15 residues. This sequence originates from a human donor in good health (CMV status not recorded). Some clones in this sample may be carry-over from other donors' samples. Sequenced input: CD8+ T cells from PBMCs. V and J are TRBV11-2 and TRBJ2-3; D is possibly TRBD1 (5 bases). CDR3 in amino acids: CASSLEGRSTDTQYF. CDR3 nucleotide sequence: TGTGCCAGCAGCTTAGAGGGGCGTAGCACAGATACGCAGTATTTT.